This T cell receptor (beta chain) was captured by sequencing in a study of T cells in Graves' hyperthyroidism and ophthalmopathy. The study, taken as a whole, reports: Expanded thyroid clonotypes (above 0.001) were mostly also found in blood. Classification by a 13 V-J model distinguished ophthalmopathy from stable hyperthyroidism.

Concerning this clonotype: The antigen remains unidentified.

Graves' hyperthyroidism was deemed stable given no ophthalmopathy progression within 18 months. Out of 10 ml of fresh peripheral blood came the PBMCs. V lost 0 bases to trimming and J lost 4 bases; unmatched junction nucleotides: 2. CDR3 size: 16 residues. The germline V gene has CDR1 SGHVS and CDR2 FQNEAQ. RNA transcripts yielded amplified TCR beta CDR3 regions. During a first-round RT-PCR of the TCR CDR3, the HTBI primer set was used. Via MiXCR, TCRdb re-called the multiplex PCR reads, giving one row per CDR3 protein. The table records about 710,000 distinct CDR3 sequences, around 17% of them present only once.

V gene TRBV7-8 combines with J gene TRBJ1-3; TRBD1 matches at 11 bases. The specimen was blood. The receptor was isolated from a man aged 18 to 30 with Graves' hyperthyroidism. The CDR3 DNA reads TGTGCCAGCAGCTTAGCCCGGACAGGGGGCGGAAACACCATATATTTT. It encodes CASSLARTGGGNTIYF.